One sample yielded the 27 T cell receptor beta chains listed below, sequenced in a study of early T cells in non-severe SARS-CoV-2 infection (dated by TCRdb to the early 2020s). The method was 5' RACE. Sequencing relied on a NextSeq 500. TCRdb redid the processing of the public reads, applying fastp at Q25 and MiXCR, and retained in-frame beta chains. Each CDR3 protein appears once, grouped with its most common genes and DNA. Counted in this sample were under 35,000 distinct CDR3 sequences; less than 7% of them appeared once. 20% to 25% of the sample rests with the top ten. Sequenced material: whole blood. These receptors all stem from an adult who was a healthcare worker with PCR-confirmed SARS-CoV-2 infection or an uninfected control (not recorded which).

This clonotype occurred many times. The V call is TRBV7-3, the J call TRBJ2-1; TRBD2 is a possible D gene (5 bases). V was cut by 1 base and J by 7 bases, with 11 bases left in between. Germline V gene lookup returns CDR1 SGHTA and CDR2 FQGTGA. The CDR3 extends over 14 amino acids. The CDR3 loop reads CASSLNPTTNEQFF. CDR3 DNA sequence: TGTGCCAGCAGCTTAAACCCGACTACTAATGAGCAGTTCTTC.

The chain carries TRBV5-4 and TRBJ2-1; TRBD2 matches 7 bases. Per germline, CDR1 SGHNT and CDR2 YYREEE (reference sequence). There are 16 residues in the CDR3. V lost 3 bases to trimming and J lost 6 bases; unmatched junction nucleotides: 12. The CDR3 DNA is TGTGCCAGCAGCTCGCCGGAGACTAGCCCTCGCAATGAGCAGTTCTTC. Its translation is CASSSPETSPRNEQFF.

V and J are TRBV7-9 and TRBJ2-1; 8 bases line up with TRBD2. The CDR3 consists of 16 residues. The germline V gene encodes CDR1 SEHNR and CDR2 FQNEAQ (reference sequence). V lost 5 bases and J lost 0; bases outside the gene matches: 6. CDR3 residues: CASSQLAASSYNEQFF. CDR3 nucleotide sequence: TGTGCCAGCAGCCAACTAGCGGCGAGCTCCTACAATGAGCAGTTCTTC. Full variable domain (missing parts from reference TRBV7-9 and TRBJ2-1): DTGVSQNPRHKITKRGQNVTFRCDPISEHNRLYWYRQTLGQGPEFLTYFQNEAQLEKSRLLSDRFSAERPKGSFSTLEIQRTEQGDSAMYLCASSQLAASSYNEQFFGPGTRLTVL.

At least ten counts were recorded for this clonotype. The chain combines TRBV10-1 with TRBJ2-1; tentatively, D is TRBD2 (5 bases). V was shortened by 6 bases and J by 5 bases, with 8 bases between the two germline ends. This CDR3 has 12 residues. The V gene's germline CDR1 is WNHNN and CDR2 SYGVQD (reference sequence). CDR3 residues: CASSPRDNEQFF. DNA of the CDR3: TGCGCCAGCAGCCCGAGGGACAATGAGCAGTTCTTC.

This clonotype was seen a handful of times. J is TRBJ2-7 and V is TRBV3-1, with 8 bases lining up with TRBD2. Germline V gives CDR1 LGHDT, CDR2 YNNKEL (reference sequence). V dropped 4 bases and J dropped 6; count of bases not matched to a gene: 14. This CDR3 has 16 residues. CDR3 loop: CASSPIAGPTPVEQYF. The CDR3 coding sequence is TGTGCCAGCAGCCCGATAGCGGGACCCACCCCCGTCGAGCAGTACTTC.

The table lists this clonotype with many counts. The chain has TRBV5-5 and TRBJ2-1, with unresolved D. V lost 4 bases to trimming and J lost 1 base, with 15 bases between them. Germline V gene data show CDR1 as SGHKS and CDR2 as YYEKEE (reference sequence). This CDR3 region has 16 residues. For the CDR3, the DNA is TGTGCCAGCAGCCCTCCTCGGGCAATTTCCTACAATGAGCAGTTCTTC. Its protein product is CASSPPRAISYNEQFF. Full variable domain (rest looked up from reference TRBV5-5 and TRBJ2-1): DAGVTQSPTHLIKTRGQQVTLRCSPISGHKSVSWYQQVLGQGPQFIFQYYEKEERGRGNFPDRFSARQFPNYSSELNVNALLLGDSALYLCASSPPRAISYNEQFFGPGTRLTVL.

This CDR3 is CASSEWGEQYF. CDR3 coding DNA: TGTGCCAGCAGTGAATGGGGAGAGCAGTACTTC. The J gene is TRBJ2-7, the V gene TRBV2; the D is unclear. The CDR3 runs 11 residues. Per germline, CDR1 SNHLY and CDR2 FYNNEI. Trimming took off 2 bases at V and 7 bases at J, with 6 bases between the two ends.

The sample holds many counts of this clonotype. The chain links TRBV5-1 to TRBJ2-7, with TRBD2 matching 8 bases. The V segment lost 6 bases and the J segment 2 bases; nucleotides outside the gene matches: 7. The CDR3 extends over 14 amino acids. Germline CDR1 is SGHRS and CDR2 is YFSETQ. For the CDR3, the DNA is TGCGCCAGCACTGAGTTAGCGGGGACCTACGAGCAGTACTTC. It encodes CASTELAGTYEQYF. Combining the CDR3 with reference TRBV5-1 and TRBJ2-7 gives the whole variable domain KAGVTQTPRYLIKTRGQQVTLSCSPISGHRSVSWYQQTPGQGLQFLFEYFSETQRNKGNFPGRFSGRQFSNSRSEMNVSTLELGDSALYLCASTELAGTYEQYFGPGTRLTVT.

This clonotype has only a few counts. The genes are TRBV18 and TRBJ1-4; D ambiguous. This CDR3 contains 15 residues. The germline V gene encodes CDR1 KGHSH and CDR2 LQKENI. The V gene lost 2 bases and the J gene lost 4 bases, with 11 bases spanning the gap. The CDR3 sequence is CASSPTVANNEKLFF. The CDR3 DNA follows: TGTGCCAGCTCACCAACCGTGGCGAATAATGAAAAACTGTTTTTT.

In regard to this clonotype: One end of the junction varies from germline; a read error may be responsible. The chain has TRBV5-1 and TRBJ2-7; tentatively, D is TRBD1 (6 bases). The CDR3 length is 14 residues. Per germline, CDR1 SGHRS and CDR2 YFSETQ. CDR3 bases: TGCGCCAGCAGCTTTGGACAGCCGAGCTACGAGCAGAACTTC. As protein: CASSFGQPSYEQNF.

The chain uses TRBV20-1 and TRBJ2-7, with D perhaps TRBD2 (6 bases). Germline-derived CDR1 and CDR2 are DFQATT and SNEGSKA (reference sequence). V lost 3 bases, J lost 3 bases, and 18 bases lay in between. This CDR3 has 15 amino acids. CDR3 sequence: CSASLRGNARYEQYF. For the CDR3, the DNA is TGCAGTGCTAGTTTGCGGGGCAACGCTCGCTACGAGCAGTACTTC.

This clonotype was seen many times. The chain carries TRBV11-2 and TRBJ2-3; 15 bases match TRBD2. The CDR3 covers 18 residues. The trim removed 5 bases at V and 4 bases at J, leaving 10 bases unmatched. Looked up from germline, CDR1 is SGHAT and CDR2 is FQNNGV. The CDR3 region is CASSPRTSGGAGADTQYF. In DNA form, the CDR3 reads TGTGCCAGCAGCCCCCGGACTAGCGGGGGGGCCGGGGCAGATACGCAGTATTTT.

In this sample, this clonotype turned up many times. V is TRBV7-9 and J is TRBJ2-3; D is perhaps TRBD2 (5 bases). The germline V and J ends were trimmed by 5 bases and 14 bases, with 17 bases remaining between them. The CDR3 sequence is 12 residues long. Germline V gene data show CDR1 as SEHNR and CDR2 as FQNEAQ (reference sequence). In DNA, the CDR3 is TGTGCCAGCAGCGTAGGAGTGGGAGATCGGTATTTT. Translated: CASSVGVGDRYF.

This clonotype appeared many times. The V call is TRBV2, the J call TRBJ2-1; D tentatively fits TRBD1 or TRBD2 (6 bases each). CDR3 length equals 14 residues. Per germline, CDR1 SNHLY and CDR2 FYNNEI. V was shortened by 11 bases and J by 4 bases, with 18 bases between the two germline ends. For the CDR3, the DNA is TGTGCCGGGAGAGAGGGGGAGGCTTACAATGAGCAGTTCTTC. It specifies CAGREGEAYNEQFF.

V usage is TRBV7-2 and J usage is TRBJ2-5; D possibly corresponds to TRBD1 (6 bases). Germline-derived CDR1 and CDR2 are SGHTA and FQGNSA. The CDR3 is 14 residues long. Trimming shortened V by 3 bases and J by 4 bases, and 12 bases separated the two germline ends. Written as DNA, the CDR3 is TGTGCCAGCAGCTTGGACAGTCCCGGAGAGACCCAGTACTTC. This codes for CASSLDSPGETQYF.

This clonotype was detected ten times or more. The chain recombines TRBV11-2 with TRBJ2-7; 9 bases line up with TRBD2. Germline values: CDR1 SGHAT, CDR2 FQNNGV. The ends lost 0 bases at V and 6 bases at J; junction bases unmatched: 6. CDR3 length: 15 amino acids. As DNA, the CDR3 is TGTGCCAGCAGCTTAGATTTAGCGGGAGCACTCGAGCAGTACTTC. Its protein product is CASSLDLAGALEQYF.

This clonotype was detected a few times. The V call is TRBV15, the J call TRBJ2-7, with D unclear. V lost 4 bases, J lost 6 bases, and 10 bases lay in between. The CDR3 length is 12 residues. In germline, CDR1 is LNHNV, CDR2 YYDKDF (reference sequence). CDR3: CATSTNSGEQYF. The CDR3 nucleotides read TGTGCCACCAGCACAAACTCGGGCGAGCAGTACTTC.

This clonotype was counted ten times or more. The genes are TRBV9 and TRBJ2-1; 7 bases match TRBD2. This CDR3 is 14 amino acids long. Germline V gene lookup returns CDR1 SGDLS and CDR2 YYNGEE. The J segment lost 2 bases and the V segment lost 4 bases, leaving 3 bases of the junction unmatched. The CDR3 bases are TGTGCCAGCAGCACCAGCGGGACCTACAATGAGCAGTTCTTC. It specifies CASSTSGTYNEQFF. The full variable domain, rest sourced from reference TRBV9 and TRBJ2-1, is DSGVTQTPKHLITATGQRVTLRCSPRSGDLSVYWYQQSLDQGLQFLIQYYNGEERAKGNILERFSAQQFPDLHSELNLSSLELGDSALYFCASSTSGTYNEQFFGPGTRLTVL.

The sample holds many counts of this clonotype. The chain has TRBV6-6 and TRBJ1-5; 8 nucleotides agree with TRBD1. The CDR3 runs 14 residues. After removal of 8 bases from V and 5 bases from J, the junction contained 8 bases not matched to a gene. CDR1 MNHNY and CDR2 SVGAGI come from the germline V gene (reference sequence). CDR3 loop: CASLPGQAYQPQHF. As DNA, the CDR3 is TGTGCCAGCCTTCCGGGACAGGCTTATCAGCCCCAGCATTTT.

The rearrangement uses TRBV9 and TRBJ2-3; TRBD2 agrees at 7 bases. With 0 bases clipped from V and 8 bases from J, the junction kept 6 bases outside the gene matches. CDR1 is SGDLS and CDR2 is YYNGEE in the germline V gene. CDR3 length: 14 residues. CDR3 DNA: TGTGCCAGCAGCGTAGGCGGGGGTGCGGTTACGCAGTATTTT. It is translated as CASSVGGGAVTQYF. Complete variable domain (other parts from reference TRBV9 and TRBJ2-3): DSGVTQTPKHLITATGQRVTLRCSPRSGDLSVYWYQQSLDQGLQFLIQYYNGEERAKGNILERFSAQQFPDLHSELNLSSLELGDSALYFCASSVGGGAVTQYFGPGTRLTVL.

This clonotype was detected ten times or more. CDR3 sequence reads: CASSGSTVSYEQYF. CDR3 sequence (DNA): TGTGCCAGCAGTGGCTCGACAGTCTCCTACGAGCAGTACTTC. This sequence joins TRBV28 and TRBJ2-7; a possible D gene is TRBD1 (5 bases). Germline V lookup: CDR1 MDHEN, CDR2 SYDVKM. Trimming removed 5 bases from V and 0 bases from J, with 11 bases in between. The CDR3 spans 14 residues.

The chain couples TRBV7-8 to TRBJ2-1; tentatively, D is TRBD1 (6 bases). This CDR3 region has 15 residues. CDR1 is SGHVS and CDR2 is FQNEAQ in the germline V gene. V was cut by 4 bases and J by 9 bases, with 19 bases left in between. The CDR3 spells CASSSLSGAVGEQFF. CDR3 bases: TGTGCCAGCAGCTCCCTCTCAGGGGCGGTAGGTGAGCAGTTCTTC.

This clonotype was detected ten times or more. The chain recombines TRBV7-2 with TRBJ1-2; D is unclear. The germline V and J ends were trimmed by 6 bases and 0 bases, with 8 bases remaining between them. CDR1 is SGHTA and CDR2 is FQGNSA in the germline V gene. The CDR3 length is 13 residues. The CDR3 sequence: CASRLISNYGYTF. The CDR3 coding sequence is TGTGCCAGCAGACTGATCTCTAACTATGGCTACACCTTC.

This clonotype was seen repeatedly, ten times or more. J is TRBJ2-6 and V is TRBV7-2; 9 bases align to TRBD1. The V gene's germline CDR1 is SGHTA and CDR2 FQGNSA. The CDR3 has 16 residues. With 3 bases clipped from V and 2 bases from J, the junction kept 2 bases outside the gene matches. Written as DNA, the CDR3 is TGTGCCAGCAGCTTTCGACAGGGGGCTGGGGCCAACGTCCTGACTTTC. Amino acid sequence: CASSFRQGAGANVLTF.

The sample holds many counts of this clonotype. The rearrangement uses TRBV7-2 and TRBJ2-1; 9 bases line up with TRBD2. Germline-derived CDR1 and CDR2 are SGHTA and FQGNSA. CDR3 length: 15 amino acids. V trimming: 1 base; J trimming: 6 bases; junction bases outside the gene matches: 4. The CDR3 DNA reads TGTGCCAGCAGCTTAGTGGGACTAGCCCTCAATGAGCAGTTCTTC. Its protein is CASSLVGLALNEQFF.

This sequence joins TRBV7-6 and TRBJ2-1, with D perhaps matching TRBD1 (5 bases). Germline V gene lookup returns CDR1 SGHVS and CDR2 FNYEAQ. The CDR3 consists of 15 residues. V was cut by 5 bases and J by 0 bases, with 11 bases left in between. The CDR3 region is CASSPQGNSYNEQFF. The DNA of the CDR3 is TGTGCCAGCAGCCCTCAGGGTAACTCCTACAATGAGCAGTTCTTC.

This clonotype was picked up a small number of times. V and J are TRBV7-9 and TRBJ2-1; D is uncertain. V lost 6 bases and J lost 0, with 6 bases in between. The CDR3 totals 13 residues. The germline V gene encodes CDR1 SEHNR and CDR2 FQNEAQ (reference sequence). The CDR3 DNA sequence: TGTGCCAGCAGGAGGAGCTCCTACAATGAGCAGTTCTTC. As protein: CASRRSSYNEQFF.